The next 14 T cell receptor beta chains were all read from a single sample in a study of CD8+ T cells in alopecia areata. The authors extracted RNA and reverse transcribed it into cDNA as the sequencing template. The protocol was immunoSEQ multiplex PCR, while the TCRdb copy is restricted to in-frame clones and leaves out a portion. The data contain 180,000 or so clones, 53% of them singletons. Stated treatment: oral pan-JAK inhibitor, 5-10 mg twice daily. Source: CD8+ T cells sorted from blood, taken at week 24, from a patient treated with tofacitinib. The receptors originated from a human donor with alopecia areata.

The chain recombines TRBV15 with TRBJ1-2, with TRBD1 as a possible D gene (5 bases). V lost 6 bases, J lost 1 base, and 15 bases lay in between. This CDR3 comprises 15 residues. Germline CDR1 is LNHNV and CDR2 is YYDKDF (reference sequence). The CDR3 region has the DNA TGTGCCACCAGAGATTTAAGGACATTTAACTATGGCTACACCTTC. This encodes CATRDLRTFNYGYTF.

The chain carries TRBV29-1 and TRBJ1-2; maybe TRBD1 (6 bases). Trimming stripped 0 bases from V and 3 bases from J, with 11 bases between. The CDR3 has 14 residues. Germline loops: CDR1 SQVTM, CDR2 ANQGSEA. The CDR3 loop reads CSVEDPGEDYGYTF. DNA for the CDR3: TGCAGCGTTGAAGATCCAGGGGAAGACTATGGCTACACCTTC.

This clone was counted between two and nine times. This chain joins TRBV4-3 and TRBJ2-5; D possibly corresponds to TRBD1 (6 bases). CDR1 is LGHNA and CDR2 is YSLEER in the germline V gene. This CDR3 region has 16 residues. V lost 1 base to trimming and J lost 5 bases, with 17 bases between them. CDR3 in amino acids: CASSQAVRDKGETQYF. The CDR3, as DNA: TGCGCCAGCAGCCAAGCGGTCCGGGACAAGGGCGAGACCCAGTACTTC.

The chain uses TRBV7-2 and TRBJ1-2; 8 nucleotides align to TRBD1. Germline V lookup: CDR1 SGHTA, CDR2 FQGNSA. With 1 base clipped from V and 2 bases from J, the junction kept 9 bases outside the gene matches. The CDR3 is made up of 17 amino acids. The CDR3 region has the DNA TGTGCCAGCAGCTTAGAAGTCGGGACAGGACTGAACTATGGCTACACCTTC. It translates to CASSLEVGTGLNYGYTF.

The V call is TRBV5-1, the J call TRBJ1-4, with TRBD1 as a possible D gene (5 bases). The CDR3 extends over 14 amino acids. Germline V CDR1 and CDR2: SGHRS, YFSETQ. Trimming took 3 bases from V and 3 from J, leaving 9 bases between them. CDR3: CASSWTTANEKLFF. CDR3 nucleotide sequence: TGCGCCAGCAGCTGGACAACAGCTAATGAAAAACTGTTTTTT.

This chain connects TRBV7-2 to TRBJ1-2; D possibly corresponds to TRBD1 (6 bases). V was clipped by 2 bases and J by 4 bases, with 17 bases between them. The CDR3 contains 16 residues. The germline V gene encodes CDR1 SGHTA and CDR2 FQGNSA. For the CDR3, the DNA is TGTGCCAGCAGCTTAAGACAGGACACAACCGCCTATGGCTACACCTTC. Protein sequence: CASSLRQDTTAYGYTF.

A few counts support this clone. V gene TRBV29-1 combines with J gene TRBJ2-1; either TRBD1 or TRBD2 may fit D (5 bases each). Trimming cost V 3 bases and J 5 bases, with 11 bases left between them. CDR1 is SQVTM, CDR2 ANQGSEA, per germline. The CDR3 runs to 13 residues. The CDR3, as DNA: TGCAGCGTTGACTCTCGAGGGGACAATGAGCAGTTCTTC. Amino acid sequence: CSVDSRGDNEQFF.

This clone showed up just a few times. The chain joins TRBV27 to TRBJ1-5; D remains ambiguous. The CDR3 extends over 13 amino acids. Germline V gives CDR1 MNHEY, CDR2 SMNVEV (reference sequence). Trimming took 5 bases from V and 4 from J, leaving 9 bases between them. The CDR3 nucleotides read TGTGCCAGCAGTGAAGGGAAAAATCAGCCCCAGCATTTT. Translating gives CASSEGKNQPQHF.

V and J are TRBV6-5 and TRBJ1-2; weak D call: TRBD1 (5 bases). The CDR3 is made up of 11 amino acids. Between the trimmed V and J ends, which lost 7 bases and 12 bases, there was a span of 15 bases. Germline V gives CDR1 MNHEY, CDR2 SVGAGI. CDR3 nucleotide sequence: TGTGCCAGCACCCATGGGGGAATCCACACCTTC. Its translation is CASTHGGIHTF.

V is TRBV11-2 and J is TRBJ2-3, with D tentatively TRBD2 (6 bases). The CDR3 runs 16 residues. The V end lost 5 bases, the J end lost 5 bases, and 20 bases lay between the germline ends. CDR1 is SGHAT, CDR2 FQNNGV, per germline. Here the CDR3 reads CASSTQMGGIVDTQYF. CDR3 sequence (DNA): TGTGCCAGCAGCACCCAAATGGGGGGTATTGTAGATACGCAGTATTTT.

This clone was found a few times. This sequence joins TRBV5-6 and TRBJ1-1; weak D call: TRBD1 (6 bases). The CDR3 runs 13 residues. Looked up from germline, CDR1 is SGHDT and CDR2 is YYEEEE. Trimming cost V 1 base and J 11 bases, with 15 bases left between them. The CDR3 DNA is TGTGCCAGCAGCTTGCGTACAGGGAGGGTGGCTTTCTTT. It yields the protein CASSLRTGRVAFF.

This chain links TRBV29-1 with TRBJ2-5, with 8 bases identical to TRBD1. The better agreement between TRBJ2-7 and the DNA end casts doubt on the J call. Germline CDR1 SQVTM, CDR2 ANQGSEA. CDR3 length: 15 residues. CDR3 in amino acids: CSVVGEPGQAYEQYF. The CDR3 coding sequence is TGCAGCGTTGTGGGGGAGCCGGGACAGGCCTACGAGCAGTACTTC.

A word on this clone: The same CDR3 also results from other DNA sequences found in this sample. V usage is TRBV4-3 and J usage is TRBJ2-7; D perhaps matches TRBD1 (6 bases). CDR1 and CDR2 from the germline V gene are LGHNA and YSLEER. The CDR3 runs to 14 residues. Trimming cost V 0 bases and J 1 base, with 7 bases left between them. The chain's CDR3 is CASSQEQGSYEQYF. CDR3 nucleotides: TGCGCCAGCAGCCAAGAACAGGGTTCCTACGAGCAGTACTTC.

The V and J genes are TRBV5-7 and TRBJ1-4; the D is unclear. TRBV5-7 is identified as an open reading frame with a role that is uncertain. The CDR3 has 13 amino acids. V gave up 0 bases and J gave up 8 bases, with 8 bases separating them. The CDR3 spells CASSLGVSEKLFF. For the CDR3, the DNA is TGTGCCAGCAGCTTGGGAGTATCCGAAAAACTGTTTTTT.